Each of the 15 T cell receptor beta chains below was sequenced from the same sample in a study of blood T cell repertoires in COVID-19. Produced via immunoSEQ multiplex PCR; TCRdb's table is partial and in-frame only. The data show 50,000 to 65,000 clones, 72% seen once. Sequencing input: peripheral blood. These receptors originate from a woman aged 70-85 years with COVID-19, enrolled during active disease.

This clone has a handful of counts. This chain uses TRBV6-5 with TRBJ1-5; 8 bases agree with TRBD1. The junction had 11 bases not matched to a gene; V was cut back by 6 bases and J by 7 bases. Germline loops: CDR1 MNHEY, CDR2 SVGAGI. The CDR3 extends over 15 amino acids. Here the CDR3 reads CASSQDRGSGQPQHF. The CDR3 coding sequence is TGTGCCAGCAGCCAAGACAGGGGCTCGGGGCAGCCCCAGCATTTT.

The V call is TRBV7-2, the J call TRBJ1-1; a weak D match, TRBD1 (5 bases). The CDR3 contains 14 residues. Looked up from germline, CDR1 is SGHTA and CDR2 is FQGNSA. V gave up 1 base and J gave up 1 base, with 7 bases separating them. This CDR3 reads CASSLGGGNTEAFF. The CDR3 DNA follows: TGTGCCAGCAGCTTAGGGGGGGGGAACACTGAAGCTTTCTTT.

Note on this clone: The sample contains more than one DNA sequence encoding this CDR3. V usage is TRBV12-3 or TRBV12-4 and J usage is TRBJ1-2, with 11 bases identical to TRBD1. V lost 5 bases to trimming and J lost 4 bases; unmatched junction nucleotides: 0. The CDR3 runs 13 residues. Written as DNA, the CDR3 is TGTGCCAGCAGTGGGACAGGGGGCTATGGCTACACCTTC. It encodes CASSGTGGYGYTF.

The genes are TRBV12-3 or TRBV12-4 and TRBJ1-2; TRBD1 agrees at 8 bases. The V and J ends lost 5 bases and 6 bases, in that order; junction bases with no gene match: 5. The length of the CDR3 is 13 residues. CDR3 nucleotides: TGTGCCAGCAGTCAGACAGGGGTACATGGCTACACCTTC. It is translated as CASSQTGVHGYTF.

This clone has just a few counts. This chain links TRBV19 with TRBJ1-1; D is unresolved. Trimming took 4 bases from V and 4 from J, leaving 16 bases between them. Germline lookup yields CDR1 LNHDA and CDR2 SQIVND (reference sequence). This CDR3 contains 15 residues. The CDR3 DNA reads TGTGCCAGTAGTAAGAGGGTGATAGCGGCCACTGAAGCTTTCTTT. This sequence encodes CASSKRVIAATEAFF.

The chain employs TRBV6-5 and TRBJ2-5; D possibly corresponds to TRBD1 (6 bases). V lost 10 bases to trimming and J lost 0 bases, with 12 bases between them. There are 13 residues in the CDR3. CDR1 and CDR2 (germline): MNHEY, SVGAGI. The CDR3 DNA reads TGTGCCATCGGCCAGGGGCACCAAGAGACCCAGTACTTC. It translates to CAIGQGHQETQYF.

The chain links TRBV24-1 to TRBJ2-1; 11 bases are a match to TRBD2. CDR1 and CDR2 from the germline V gene are KGHDR and SFDVKD. The CDR3 length is 17 residues. V dropped 4 bases and J dropped 7; count of bases not matched to a gene: 11. CDR3 coding DNA: TGTGCCACCAGTGACGGTAGCGGGAGGGTGCTGAAGAATGAGCAGTTCTTC. Its translation is CATSDGSGRVLKNEQFF.

The chain links TRBV7-3 to TRBJ2-3; 8 nucleotides match TRBD1. Per germline, CDR1 SGHTA and CDR2 FQGTGA. The CDR3 spans 15 residues. With V trimmed by 2 bases and J by 2 bases, 3 bases remained unmatched. CDR3 DNA sequence: TGTGCCAGCAGCTTACAGGGGGCACCCACAGATACGCAGTATTTT. It is translated as CASSLQGAPTDTQYF.

The chain recombines TRBV7-9 with TRBJ2-5, with a possible D match to TRBD2 (6 bases). Germline lookup yields CDR1 SEHNR and CDR2 FQNEAQ (reference sequence). Trimming removed 5 bases at V and 5 bases at J, with 15 bases between. This CDR3 spans 14 amino acids. In DNA form, the CDR3 reads TGTGCCAGCAGCCCAACGGCTAGCGCGGAGACCCAGTACTTC. It translates to CASSPTASAETQYF. The full variable domain, rest sourced from reference TRBV7-9 and TRBJ2-5, is DTGVSQNPRHKITKRGQNVTFRCDPISEHNRLYWYRQTLGQGPEFLTYFQNEAQLEKSRLLSDRFSAERPKGSFSTLEIQRTEQGDSAMYLCASSPTASAETQYFGPGTRLLVL.

The chain recombines TRBV5-1 with TRBJ2-1, with a tentative D call TRBD2 (6 bases). Germline V gene lookup returns CDR1 SGHRS and CDR2 YFSETQ. V was pared by 3 bases and J by 5 bases, with 18 bases between. The CDR3 has 16 residues. The CDR3 bases are TGCGCCAGCAGCTCAAATGAGGACTATTGGGACAATGAGCAGTTCTTC. Its protein is CASSSNEDYWDNEQFF.

The chain has TRBV19 and TRBJ1-2; 8 bases are shared with TRBD1. The CDR3 is made up of 17 amino acids. Germline CDR1 LNHDA, CDR2 SQIVND (reference sequence). J was trimmed by 2 bases and V by 4 bases; bases with no gene match: 12. CDR3 protein: CASSTRDRHRRNYGYTF. CDR3 bases: TGTGCCAGTAGTACTCGGGACAGGCATCGTAGGAACTATGGCTACACCTTC.

This rearrangement joins TRBV6-5 to TRBJ1-6; the D is unclear. Germline V gene sequence: CDR1 MNHEY, CDR2 SVGAGI. The V end lost 4 bases, the J end lost 5 bases, and 12 bases lay between the germline ends. This CDR3 is 15 amino acids long. The CDR3 region is CASSWTTGNNSPLHF. Here the CDR3 DNA reads TGTGCCAGCAGTTGGACGACGGGGAATAATTCACCCCTCCACTTT.

This chain joins TRBV6-5 and TRBJ1-4; D unresolved. CDR1 and CDR2 from the germline V gene are MNHEY and SVGAGI. The CDR3 is 14 residues long. Deletions cut 3 bases from V and 0 bases from J, with 5 bases between. This CDR3 reads CASSYGPTNEKLFF. The DNA for the CDR3 is TGTGCCAGCAGTTATGGCCCAACTAATGAAAAACTGTTTTTT.

The sample holds a few counts of this clone. V usage is TRBV7-2 and J usage is TRBJ2-5; TRBD2 aligns across 10 bases. Per the germline V gene, CDR1 is SGHTA and CDR2 is FQGNSA. This CDR3 contains 16 residues. V was clipped by 4 bases and J by 4 bases; unmatched bases: 9. CDR3 in amino acids: CASSSGTSVRGETQYF. The DNA of the CDR3 is TGTGCCAGCAGCTCAGGGACTAGCGTTAGGGGAGAGACCCAGTACTTC.

This chain uses TRBV10-3 with TRBJ2-1; 9 nucleotides match TRBD2. The length of the CDR3 is 14 residues. Germline V gene sequence: CDR1 ENHRY, CDR2 SYGVKD. V gave up 3 bases and J gave up 6 bases; unmatched junction bases: 3. In nucleotides, the CDR3 is TGTGCCATCAGTGATCGTAGCGGGGGCAATGAGCAGTTCTTC. It translates to CAISDRSGGNEQFF.